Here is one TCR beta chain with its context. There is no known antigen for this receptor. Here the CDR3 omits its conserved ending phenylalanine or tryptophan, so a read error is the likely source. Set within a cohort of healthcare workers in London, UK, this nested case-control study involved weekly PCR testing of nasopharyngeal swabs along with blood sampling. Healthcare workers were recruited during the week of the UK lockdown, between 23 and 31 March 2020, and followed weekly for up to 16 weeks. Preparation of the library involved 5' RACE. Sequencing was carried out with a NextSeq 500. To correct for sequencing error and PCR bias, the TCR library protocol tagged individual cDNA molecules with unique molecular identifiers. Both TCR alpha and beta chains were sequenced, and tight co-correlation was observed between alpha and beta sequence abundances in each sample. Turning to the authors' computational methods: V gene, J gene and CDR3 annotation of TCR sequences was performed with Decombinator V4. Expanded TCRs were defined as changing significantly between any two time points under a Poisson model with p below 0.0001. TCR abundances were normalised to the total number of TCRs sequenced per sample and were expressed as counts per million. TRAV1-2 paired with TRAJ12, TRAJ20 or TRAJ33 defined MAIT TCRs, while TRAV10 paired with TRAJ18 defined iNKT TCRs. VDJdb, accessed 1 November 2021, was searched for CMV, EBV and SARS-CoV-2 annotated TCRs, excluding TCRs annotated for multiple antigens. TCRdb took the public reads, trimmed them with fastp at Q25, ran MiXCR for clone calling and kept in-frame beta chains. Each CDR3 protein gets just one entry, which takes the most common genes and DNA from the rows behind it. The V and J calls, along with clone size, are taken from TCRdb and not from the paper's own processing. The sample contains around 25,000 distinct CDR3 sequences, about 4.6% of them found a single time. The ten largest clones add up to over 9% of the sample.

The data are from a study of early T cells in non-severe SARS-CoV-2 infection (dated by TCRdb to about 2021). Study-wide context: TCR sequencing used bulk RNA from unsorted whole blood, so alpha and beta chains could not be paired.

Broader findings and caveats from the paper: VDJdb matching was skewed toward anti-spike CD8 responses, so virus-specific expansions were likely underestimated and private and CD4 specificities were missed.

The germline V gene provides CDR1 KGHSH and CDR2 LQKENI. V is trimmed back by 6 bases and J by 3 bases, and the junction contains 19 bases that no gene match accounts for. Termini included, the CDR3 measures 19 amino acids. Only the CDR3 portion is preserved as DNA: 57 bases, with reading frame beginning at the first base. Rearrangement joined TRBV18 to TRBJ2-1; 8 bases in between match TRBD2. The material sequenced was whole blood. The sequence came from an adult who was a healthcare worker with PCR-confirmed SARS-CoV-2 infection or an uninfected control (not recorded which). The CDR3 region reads CASSPKTISFGTSYNEQFL. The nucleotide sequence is TGTGCCAGCTCCCCCAAAACCATATCTTTTGGGACTAGCTACAATGAGCAGTTCCTC.